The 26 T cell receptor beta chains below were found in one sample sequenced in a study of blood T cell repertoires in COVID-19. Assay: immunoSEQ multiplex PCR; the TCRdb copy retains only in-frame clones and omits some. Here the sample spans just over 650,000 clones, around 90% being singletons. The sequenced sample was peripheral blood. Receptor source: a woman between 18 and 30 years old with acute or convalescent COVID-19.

The CDR3 coding sequence is TGTGCCAGCAGCGGGTACGGGACAGGACCGGAGGAAAAACTGTTTTTT. Amino acids: CASSGYGTGPEEKLFF. The genes are TRBV11-2 and TRBJ1-4; 8 nucleotides align to TRBD1. Per germline, CDR1 SGHAT and CDR2 FQNNGV. The CDR3 contains 16 residues. Unmatched junction bases numbered 13, after V lost 5 bases and J lost 8 bases.

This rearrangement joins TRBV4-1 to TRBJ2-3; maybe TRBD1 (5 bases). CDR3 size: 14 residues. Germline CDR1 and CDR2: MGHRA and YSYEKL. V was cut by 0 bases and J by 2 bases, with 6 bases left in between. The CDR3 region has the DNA TGCGCCAGCAGCCAAGAGGGGCCCACAGATACGCAGTATTTT. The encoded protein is CASSQEGPTDTQYF.

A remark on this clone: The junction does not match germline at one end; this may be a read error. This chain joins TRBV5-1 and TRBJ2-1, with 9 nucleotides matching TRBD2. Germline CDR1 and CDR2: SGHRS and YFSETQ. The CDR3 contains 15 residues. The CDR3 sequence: CARRGAGGAWNEQFF. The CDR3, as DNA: TGCGCCCGCAGGGGCGCGGGGGGGGCCTGGAATGAGCAGTTCTTC.

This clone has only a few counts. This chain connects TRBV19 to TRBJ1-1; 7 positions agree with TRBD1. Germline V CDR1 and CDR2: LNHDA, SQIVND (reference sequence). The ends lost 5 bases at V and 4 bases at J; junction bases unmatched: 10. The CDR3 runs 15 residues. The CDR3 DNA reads TGTGCCAGTAGTTTCCTTCAGGGGGTGCTCACTGAAGCTTTCTTT. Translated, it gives CASSFLQGVLTEAFF.

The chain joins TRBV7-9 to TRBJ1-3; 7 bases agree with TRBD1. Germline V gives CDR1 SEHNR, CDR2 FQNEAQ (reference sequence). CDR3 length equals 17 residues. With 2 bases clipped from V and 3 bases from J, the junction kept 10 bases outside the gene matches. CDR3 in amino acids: CASSLMDRLLGGNTIYF. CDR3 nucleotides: TGTGCCAGCAGCTTAATGGACAGGCTTCTTGGTGGAAACACCATATATTTT. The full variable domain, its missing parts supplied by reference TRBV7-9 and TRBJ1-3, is DTGVSQNPRHKITKRGQNVTFRCDPISEHNRLYWYRQTLGQGPEFLTYFQNEAQLEKSRLLSDRFSAERPKGSFSTLEIQRTEQGDSAMYLCASSLMDRLLGGNTIYFGEGSWLTVV.

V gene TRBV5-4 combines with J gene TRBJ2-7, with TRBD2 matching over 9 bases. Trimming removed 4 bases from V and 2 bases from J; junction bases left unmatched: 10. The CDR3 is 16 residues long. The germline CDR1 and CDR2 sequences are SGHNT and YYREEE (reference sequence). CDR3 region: CASSRPYSGGAYEQYF. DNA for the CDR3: TGTGCCAGCAGCAGACCTTATAGCGGGGGAGCCTACGAGCAGTACTTC.

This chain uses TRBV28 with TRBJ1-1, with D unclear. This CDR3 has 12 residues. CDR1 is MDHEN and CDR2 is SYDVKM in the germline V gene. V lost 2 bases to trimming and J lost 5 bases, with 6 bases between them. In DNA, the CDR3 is TGTGCCAGCAGTTTAACTGTGACTGAAGCTTTCTTT. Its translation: CASSLTVTEAFF.

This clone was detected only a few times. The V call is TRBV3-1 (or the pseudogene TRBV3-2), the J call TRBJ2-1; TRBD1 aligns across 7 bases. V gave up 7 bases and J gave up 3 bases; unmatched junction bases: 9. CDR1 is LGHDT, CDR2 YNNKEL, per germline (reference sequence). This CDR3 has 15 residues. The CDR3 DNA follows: TGTGCCAGCATAGGGGGCCTTGCGAACTACAATGAGCAGTTCTTC. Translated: CASIGGLANYNEQFF.

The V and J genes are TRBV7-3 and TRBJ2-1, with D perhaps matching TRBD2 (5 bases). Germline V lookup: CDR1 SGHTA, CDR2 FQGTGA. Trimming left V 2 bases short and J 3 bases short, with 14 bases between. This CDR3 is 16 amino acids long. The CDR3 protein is CASSLRASILYNEQFF. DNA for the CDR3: TGTGCCAGCAGCTTACGGGCTAGCATCCTCTACAATGAGCAGTTCTTC.

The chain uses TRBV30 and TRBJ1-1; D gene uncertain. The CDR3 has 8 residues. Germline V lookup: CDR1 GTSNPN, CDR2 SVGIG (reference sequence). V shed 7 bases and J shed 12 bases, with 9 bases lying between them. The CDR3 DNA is TGTGCCTCGGAGGAGCCTTTCTTT. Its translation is CASEEPFF.

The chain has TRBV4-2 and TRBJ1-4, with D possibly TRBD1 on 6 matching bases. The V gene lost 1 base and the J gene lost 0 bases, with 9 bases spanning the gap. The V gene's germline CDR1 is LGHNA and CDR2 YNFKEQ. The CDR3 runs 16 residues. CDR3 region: CASSQANRATNEKLFF. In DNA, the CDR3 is TGTGCCAGCAGCCAAGCCAACAGGGCAACTAATGAAAAACTGTTTTTT.

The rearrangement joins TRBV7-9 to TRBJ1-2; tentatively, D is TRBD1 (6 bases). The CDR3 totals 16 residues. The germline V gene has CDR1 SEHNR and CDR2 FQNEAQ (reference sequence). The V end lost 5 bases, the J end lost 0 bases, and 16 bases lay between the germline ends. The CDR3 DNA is TGTGCCAGCAGCCCCTCCGGGACACGATCTAACTATGGCTACACCTTC. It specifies CASSPSGTRSNYGYTF.

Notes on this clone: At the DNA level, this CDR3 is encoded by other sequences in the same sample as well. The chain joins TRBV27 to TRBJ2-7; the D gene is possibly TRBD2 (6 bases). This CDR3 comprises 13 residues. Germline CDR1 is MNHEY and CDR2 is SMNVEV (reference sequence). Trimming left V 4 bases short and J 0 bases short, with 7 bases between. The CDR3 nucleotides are TGTGCCAGCAGTTCGGGACTCTCCTACGAGCAGTACTTC. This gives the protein CASSSGLSYEQYF.

The CDR3 DNA sequence: TGTGCCAGCAGCCCACAGGGGGAACCTGTCATTCAGTACTTC. Encoded protein: CASSPQGEPVIQYF. This rearrangement joins TRBV11-1 to TRBJ2-4; TRBD1 agrees at 8 bases. The germline V gene has CDR1 SGHAT and CDR2 FQDESV (reference sequence). V lost 5 bases, J lost 9 bases, and 9 bases stayed unmatched. This CDR3 has 14 residues.

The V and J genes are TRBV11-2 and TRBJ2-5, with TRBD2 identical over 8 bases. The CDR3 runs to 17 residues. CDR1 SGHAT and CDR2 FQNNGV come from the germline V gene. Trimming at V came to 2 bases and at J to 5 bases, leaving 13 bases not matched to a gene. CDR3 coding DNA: TGTGCCAGCAGCTTACCGATTAATAGCGGGGCTGGTGAGACCCAGTACTTC. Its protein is CASSLPINSGAGETQYF. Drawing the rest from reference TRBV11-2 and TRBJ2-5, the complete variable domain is EAGVAQSPRYKIIEKRQSVAFWCNPISGHATLYWYQQILGQGPKLLIQFQNNGVVDDSQLPKDRFSAERLKGVDSTLKIQPAKLEDSAVYLCASSLPINSGAGETQYFGPGTRLLVL.

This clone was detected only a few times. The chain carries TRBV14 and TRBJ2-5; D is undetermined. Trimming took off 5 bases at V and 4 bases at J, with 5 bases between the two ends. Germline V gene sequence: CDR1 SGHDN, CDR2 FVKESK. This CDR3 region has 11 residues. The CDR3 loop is CASSIRETQYF. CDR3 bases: TGTGCCAGCAGCATTCGAGAGACCCAGTACTTC.

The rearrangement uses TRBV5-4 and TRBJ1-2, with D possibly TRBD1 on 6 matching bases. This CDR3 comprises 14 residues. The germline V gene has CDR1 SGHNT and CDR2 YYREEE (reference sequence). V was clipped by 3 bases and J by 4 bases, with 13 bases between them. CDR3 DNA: TGTGCCAGCAGCTCGGGGGGCCTATCCTATGGCTACACCTTC. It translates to CASSSGGLSYGYTF.

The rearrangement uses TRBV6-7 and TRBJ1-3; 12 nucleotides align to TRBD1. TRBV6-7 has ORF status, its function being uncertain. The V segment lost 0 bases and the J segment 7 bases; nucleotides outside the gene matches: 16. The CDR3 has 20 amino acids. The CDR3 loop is CASSYSTGQGASWSVNTIYF. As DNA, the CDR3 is TGTGCCAGCAGTTACTCTACGGGACAGGGGGCTTCCTGGAGTGTGAACACCATATATTTT.

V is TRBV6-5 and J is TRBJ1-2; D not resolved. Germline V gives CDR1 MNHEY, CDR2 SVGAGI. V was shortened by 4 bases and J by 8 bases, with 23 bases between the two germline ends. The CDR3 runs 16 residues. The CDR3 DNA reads TGTGCCAGCAGTTCGAATATGGCCGCCGGGGTTGCCGGCTACACCTTC. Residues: CASSSNMAAGVAGYTF.

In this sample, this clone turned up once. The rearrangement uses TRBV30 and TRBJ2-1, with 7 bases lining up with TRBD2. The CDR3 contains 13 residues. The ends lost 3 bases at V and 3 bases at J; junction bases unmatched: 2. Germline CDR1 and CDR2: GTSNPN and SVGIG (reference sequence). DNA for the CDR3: TGTGCCTGGAGGGGGGACTACTACAATGAGCAGTTCTTC. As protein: CAWRGDYYNEQFF.

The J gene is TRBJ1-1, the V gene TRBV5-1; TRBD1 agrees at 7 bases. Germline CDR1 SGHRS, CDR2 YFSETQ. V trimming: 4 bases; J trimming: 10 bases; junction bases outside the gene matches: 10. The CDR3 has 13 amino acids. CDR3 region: CASSPTTGVRAFF. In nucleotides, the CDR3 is TGCGCCAGCAGCCCCACTACAGGGGTGCGAGCTTTCTTT.

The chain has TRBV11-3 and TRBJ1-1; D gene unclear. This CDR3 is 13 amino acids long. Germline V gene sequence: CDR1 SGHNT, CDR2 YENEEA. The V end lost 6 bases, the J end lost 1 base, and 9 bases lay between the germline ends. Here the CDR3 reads CASSYQENTEAFF. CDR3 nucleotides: TGTGCCAGCAGTTATCAGGAGAACACTGAAGCTTTCTTT.

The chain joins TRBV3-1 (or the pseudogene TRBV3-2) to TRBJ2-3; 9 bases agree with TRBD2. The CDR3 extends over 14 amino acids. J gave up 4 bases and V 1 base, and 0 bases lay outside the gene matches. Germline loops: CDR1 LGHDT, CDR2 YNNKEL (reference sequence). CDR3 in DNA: TGTGCCAGCAGCCAAGGACTAGCGGCAGATACGCAGTATTTT. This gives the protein CASSQGLAADTQYF.

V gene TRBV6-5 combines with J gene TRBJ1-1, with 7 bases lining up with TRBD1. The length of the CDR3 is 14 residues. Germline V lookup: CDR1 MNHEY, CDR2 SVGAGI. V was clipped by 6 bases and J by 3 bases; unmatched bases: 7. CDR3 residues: CASSTGAGHTEAFF. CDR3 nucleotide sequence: TGTGCCAGCAGCACAGGGGCGGGACACACTGAAGCTTTCTTT.

The chain's CDR3 is CASTQGAPYGYTF. The CDR3 DNA sequence: TGCGCCAGCACCCAGGGGGCTCCCTATGGCTACACCTTC. The V call is TRBV5-1, the J call TRBJ1-2; 8 bases align to TRBD1. CDR3 size: 13 residues. The J segment lost 4 bases and the V segment lost 6 bases, leaving 5 bases of the junction unmatched. Germline V gene data show CDR1 as SGHRS and CDR2 as YFSETQ.

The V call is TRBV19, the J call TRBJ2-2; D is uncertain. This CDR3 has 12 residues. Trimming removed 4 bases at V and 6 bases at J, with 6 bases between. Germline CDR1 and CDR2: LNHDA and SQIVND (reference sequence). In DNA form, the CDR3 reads TGTGCCAGTAGTAGGCAGTCCGGGGAGCTGTTTTTT. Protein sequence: CASSRQSGELFF.